Below, 18 T cell receptor beta chains from the same sample are listed, as sequenced in a study of Ad26.COV2.S vaccination and SARS-CoV-2 variants. Treatment specified: 15 to 20 received Ad26.COV2.S at low or high dose, single or two shots; five or six received placebo; per-sample allocation not given. Collection of samples fell on day 63 after the first vaccine or placebo injection. Method: immunoSEQ multiplex PCR; TCRdb's copy keeps in-frame clones and lacks some. The table shows 410,000 or so clones, with 90% occurring only once. This material consisted of peripheral blood, taken in a trial of Ad26.COV2.S vaccine versus placebo. The receptors originated from a person between 18 and 65 years old who received the Ad26.COV2.S COVID-19 vaccine or a placebo.

This clone was found a few times. The chain recombines TRBV6-5 with TRBJ1-6; perhaps TRBD1 as D (6 bases). CDR3 length: 15 residues. The germline V gene has CDR1 MNHEY and CDR2 SVGAGI. V was cut by 0 bases and J by 9 bases, with 12 bases left in between. The CDR3 DNA is TGTGCCAGCAGTTACTCATCAGGGGACCGTTCACCCCTCCACTTT. The encoded protein is CASSYSSGDRSPLHF.

The rearrangement joins TRBV7-2 to TRBJ2-1, with D possibly matching TRBD2 (5 bases). The CDR3 extends over 12 amino acids. The germline V gene has CDR1 SGHTA and CDR2 FQGNSA. The ends were cut back, 7 bases at V and 10 bases at J, with 14 bases in the middle. Here the CDR3 reads CASTAAGGEQFF. The CDR3 DNA is TGTGCCAGCACCGCCGCGGGCGGCGAGCAGTTCTTC.

The chain carries TRBV7-8 and TRBJ2-5; 16 positions match TRBD2. Germline V gene lookup returns CDR1 SGHVS and CDR2 FQNEAQ. With V trimmed by 5 bases and J by 5 bases, 5 bases remained unmatched. CDR3 length: 16 amino acids. CDR3 coding DNA: TGTGCCAGCAGCCTGGGGACTAGCGGGAGGGAGGAGACCCAGTACTTC. Protein sequence: CASSLGTSGREETQYF.

The gene calls are TRBV4-1 and TRBJ1-6; D gene uncertain. Germline V gene data show CDR1 as MGHRA and CDR2 as YSYEKL. Trimming removed 3 bases at V and 5 bases at J, with 14 bases between. This CDR3 is built from 16 residues. The DNA for the CDR3 is TGCGCCAGCAGCCAGGTCCTCAGGACCGATAATTCACCCCTCCACTTT. It codes for CASSQVLRTDNSPLHF.

The count of this clone is one. This chain joins TRBV6-6 and TRBJ2-7; 7 bases line up with TRBD1. Per germline, CDR1 MNHNY and CDR2 SVGAGI (reference sequence). V was pared by 7 bases and J by 3 bases, with 6 bases of the junction left unmatched. CDR3 size: 13 residues. The CDR3 coding sequence is TGTGCCAGCACAGGGGACAGTCACTACGAGCAGTACTTC. Protein: CASTGDSHYEQYF.

This chain uses TRBV5-6 with TRBJ2-7; D tentatively reads TRBD1 or TRBD2 (5 bases each). The CDR3 consists of 14 residues. The V and J ends lost 4 bases and 3 bases respectively, with 14 bases between them. Per germline, CDR1 SGHDT and CDR2 YYEEEE. The CDR3 here is CASSVSRDLYEQYF. DNA for the CDR3: TGTGCCAGCAGCGTAAGCAGGGACCTCTACGAGCAGTACTTC.

As to this clone: Other nucleotide sequences from this sample produce the same CDR3. The chain links TRBV7-2 to TRBJ1-1; the D is unclear. CDR3 length: 13 residues. Trimming stripped 4 bases from V and 2 bases from J, with 8 bases between. CDR1 SGHTA and CDR2 FQGNSA come from the germline V gene. The CDR3 DNA sequence: TGTGCCAGCAGCTCGGACCGCAACACTGAAGCTTTCTTT. This sequence encodes CASSSDRNTEAFF.

This chain uses TRBV27 with TRBJ2-7; TRBD1 aligns across 9 bases. Germline V gene sequence: CDR1 MNHEY, CDR2 SMNVEV (reference sequence). V trimming: 6 bases; J trimming: 6 bases; junction bases outside the gene matches: 9. This CDR3 spans 14 amino acids. CDR3 in amino acids: CASSPDRGRREQYF. In nucleotides, the CDR3 is TGTGCCAGCAGCCCGGACAGGGGACGTCGCGAGCAGTACTTC.

The chain links TRBV29-1 to TRBJ1-1, with D perhaps matching TRBD1 (6 bases). Trimming pared 7 bases from V and 1 base from J, leaving 13 bases between. Germline assignment: CDR1 SQVTM and CDR2 ANQGSEA. The CDR3 sequence is 13 residues long. The CDR3 here is CSGGEGGNTEAFF. For the CDR3, the DNA is TGCAGCGGGGGTGAGGGGGGGAACACTGAAGCTTTCTTT.

This clone turned up a few times. The V gene is TRBV7-2, the J gene TRBJ2-1; D not resolved. The length of the CDR3 is 15 residues. CDR1 is SGHTA and CDR2 is FQGNSA in the germline V gene. The V end lost 2 bases, the J end lost 9 bases, and 17 bases lay between the germline ends. The CDR3 is CASSLLSWETGEQFF. In DNA form, the CDR3 reads TGTGCCAGCAGCTTATTGTCGTGGGAAACGGGTGAGCAGTTCTTC.

This clone was recorded only once. The chain employs TRBV7-7 and TRBJ2-5; 12 nucleotides line up with TRBD2. The germline gives CDR1 SSHAT, CDR2 FNYEAQ (reference sequence). J lost 2 bases, V lost 2 bases, and 0 bases had no gene match. The CDR3 is made up of 15 amino acids. The CDR3 spells CASSLTSGRQETQYF. CDR3 nucleotide sequence: TGTGCCAGCAGCTTAACTAGCGGGAGGCAAGAGACCCAGTACTTC. Supplemented by reference TRBV7-7 and TRBJ2-5, the full variable domain reads GAGVSQSPRYKVTKRGQDVTLRCDPISSHATLYWYQQALGQGPEFLTYFNYEAQPDKSGLPSDRFSAERPEGSISTLTIQRTEQRDSAMYRCASSLTSGRQETQYFGPGTRLLVL.

V gene TRBV24-1 combines with J gene TRBJ2-3; 7 nucleotides match TRBD2. This CDR3 is built from 18 residues. Trimming removed 0 bases from V and 0 bases from J; junction bases left unmatched: 8. Germline V gene data show CDR1 as KGHDR and CDR2 as SFDVKD. In nucleotides, the CDR3 is TGTGCCACCAGTGATTTGGAACTAGCGACAACTAGCACAGATACGCAGTATTTT. The encoded protein is CATSDLELATTSTDTQYF.

The chain employs TRBV3-1 (or the pseudogene TRBV3-2) and TRBJ1-2; D unclear. This CDR3 is built from 17 residues. Germline values: CDR1 LGHDT, CDR2 YNNKEL (reference sequence). The germline V and J ends were trimmed by 0 bases and 4 bases, with 18 bases remaining between them. CDR3 region: CASSQDLTWEAFYGYTF. CDR3 DNA sequence: TGTGCCAGCAGCCAAGATCTAACGTGGGAGGCCTTCTATGGCTACACCTTC.

This chain joins TRBV5-4 and TRBJ2-7, with 9 bases matching TRBD2. CDR1 is SGHNT, CDR2 YYREEE, per germline (reference sequence). The CDR3 consists of 14 residues. V dropped 4 bases and J dropped 6; count of bases not matched to a gene: 8. The CDR3 DNA is TGTGCCAGCAGCCACGGGTTAGCGGGAGCCGAGCAGTACTTC. Protein product: CASSHGLAGAEQYF.

The chain is built from TRBV27 and TRBJ2-1; 7 bases map to TRBD2. V dropped 5 bases and J dropped 2; count of bases not matched to a gene: 9. The CDR3 is 16 amino acids. Germline lookup yields CDR1 MNHEY and CDR2 SMNVEV (reference sequence). The CDR3 sequence: CASSPLAGGAYNEQFF. DNA of the CDR3: TGTGCCAGCAGTCCATTAGCGGGCGGCGCCTACAATGAGCAGTTCTTC.

This clone was seen a few times. The rearrangement uses TRBV5-1 and TRBJ2-2; D is undetermined. In germline, CDR1 is SGHRS, CDR2 YFSETQ. This CDR3 region has 14 residues. V lost 0 bases, J lost 6 bases, and 9 bases lay in between. CDR3 in amino acids: CASSLAELAGELFF. The DNA for the CDR3 is TGCGCCAGCAGCTTGGCCGAACTCGCCGGGGAGCTGTTTTTT.

This clone was seen a few times. The rearrangement links TRBV27 to TRBJ2-2; TRBD1 agrees at 9 bases. This CDR3 spans 17 amino acids. V was clipped by 4 bases and J by 3 bases; unmatched bases: 9. Germline CDR1 MNHEY, CDR2 SMNVEV (reference sequence). DNA for the CDR3: TGTGCCAGCAGTTCAACCGGGACAGGGATATACACCGGGGAGCTGTTTTTT. Its translation: CASSSTGTGIYTGELFF.

The chain carries TRBV7-3 and TRBJ2-7; D possibly corresponds to TRBD2 (5 bases). This CDR3 is built from 16 residues. V was trimmed by 2 bases and J by 0 bases, leaving 14 bases between them. Germline values: CDR1 SGHTA, CDR2 FQGTGA. Written as DNA, the CDR3 is TGTGCCAGCAGCTTAGGTGCTAGCCCCAGCTCCTACGAGCAGTACTTC. As protein: CASSLGASPSSYEQYF.